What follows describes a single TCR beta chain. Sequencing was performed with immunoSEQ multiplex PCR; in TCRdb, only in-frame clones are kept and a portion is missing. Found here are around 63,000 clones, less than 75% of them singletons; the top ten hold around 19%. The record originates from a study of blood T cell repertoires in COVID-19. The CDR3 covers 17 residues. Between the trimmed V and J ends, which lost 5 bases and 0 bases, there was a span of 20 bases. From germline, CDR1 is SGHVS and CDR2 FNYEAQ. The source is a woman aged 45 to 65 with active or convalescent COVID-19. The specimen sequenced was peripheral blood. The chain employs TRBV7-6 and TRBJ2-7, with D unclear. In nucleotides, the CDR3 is TGTGCCAGCAGCGCAAGAAGGCGGCCTCTTTGCTCCTACGAGCAGTACTTC. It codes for CASSARRRPLCSYEQYF.